This T cell receptor beta chain originates from a study of blood T cell repertoires in COVID-19. Study as a whole: Whether acute or convalescent, the COVID-19 samples came from the United States, Italy and Spain.

In the authors' workflow: Amplification of reference gene primers was used by the study to estimate nucleated cell counts. Produced via immunoSEQ multiplex PCR; TCRdb's table is partial and in-frame only. That table furnishes V, J and clone size, whereas the DNA furnished D and trimming. This sample has some 200,000 clones, with roughly 91% found just once. This TCR was sampled from a man aged 40-50 years with active or convalescent COVID-19. Material for sequencing was peripheral blood.

CDR3 in DNA: TGTGCCAGCAGTTCCAGGGAGGGCTTCACTGAAGCTTTCTTT. It is translated as CASSSREGFTEAFF. The chain couples TRBV6-2 or TRBV6-3 to TRBJ1-1; possible D gene TRBD1, 5 bases. CDR3 length: 14 residues. The germline V gene has CDR1 MNHEY and CDR2 SVGEGT. Between the trimmed V and J ends, which lost 4 bases and 4 bases, there was a span of 13 bases.